This is a list of T cell receptor beta chains from one sample in a study of identical twins. TCRdb re-analysed the 5' RACE reads in MiXCR, keeping a single row per CDR3 protein. This repertoire shows fewer than 500,000 distinct CDR3 sequences, 24% found once; its top ten account for 2.9%. In addition, the sample was reused for a study of T cells expressing NK-cell markers.

Sequenced sample: CD4+ T cells sorted from blood. Receptors originate from a woman aged 18 to 35 in good health. CDR3s include the opening cysteine and the closing phenylalanine or tryptophan.

V gene: TRBV6-2/TRBV6-3; J gene: TRBJ1-5; CDR3 protein: CASSYSGERQPQHF
V gene: TRBV4-3; J gene: TRBJ1-5; CDR3 protein: CASSGTVSNQPQHF
V gene: TRBV7-6; J gene: TRBJ2-1; CDR3 protein: CASSQSGRAVNEQFF
V gene: TRBV5-4; J gene: TRBJ2-7; CDR3 protein: CASSLAGTSVSYEQYF
V gene: TRBV20-1; J gene: TRBJ2-3; CDR3 protein: CSAPGASGTDTQYF
V gene: TRBV20-1; J gene: TRBJ2-1; CDR3 protein: CSATLAGGQYNEQFF
V gene: TRBV12-3/TRBV12-4; J gene: TRBJ2-5; CDR3 protein: CASTGFREETQYF
V gene: TRBV7-2; J gene: TRBJ2-7; CDR3 protein: CASSFSGGGSYEQYF
V gene: TRBV12-3/TRBV12-4; J gene: TRBJ1-5; CDR3 protein: CASSTGQGNQPQHF
V gene: TRBV20-1; J gene: TRBJ2-3; CDR3 protein: CSASARRADTQYF
V gene: TRBV6-6; J gene: TRBJ2-1; CDR3 protein: CASKVQRRNEQFF
V gene: TRBV15; J gene: TRBJ2-7; CDR3 protein: CATSRDAGLSYEQYF
V gene: TRBV5-4; J gene: TRBJ2-3; CDR3 protein: CASSPGTSGRETDTQYF
V gene: TRBV27; J gene: TRBJ1-2; CDR3 protein: CASSRARTGEGYTF
V gene: TRBV5-1; J gene: TRBJ2-5; CDR3 protein: CASSFNGGWETQYF
V gene: TRBV29-1; J gene: TRBJ2-3; CDR3 protein: CSVETSGGTDTQYF
V gene: TRBV20-1; J gene: TRBJ2-1; CDR3 protein: CSALASGTPAGHEQFF
V gene: TRBV20-1; J gene: TRBJ2-1; CDR3 protein: CSARDRGVEQFF
V gene: TRBV9; J gene: TRBJ1-1; CDR3 protein: CASSTSPTLNTEAFF
V gene: TRBV3-1; J gene: TRBJ2-2; CDR3 protein: CASSPPHATGELFF
V gene: TRBV10-3; J gene: TRBJ1-3; CDR3 protein: CAISDKGGNTIYF
V gene: TRBV20-1; J gene: TRBJ2-1; CDR3 protein: CSASRPGGLGEQFF
V gene: TRBV2; J gene: TRBJ2-4; CDR3 protein: CASSEGWQKNIQYF
V gene: TRBV10-3; J gene: TRBJ1-1; CDR3 protein: CAISPRGGSLNTEAFF
V gene: TRBV7-8; J gene: TRBJ2-3; CDR3 protein: CASQIRVKNTDTQYF
V gene: TRBV24-1; J gene: TRBJ2-1; CDR3 protein: CATSDEGDEQFF
V gene: TRBV10-3; J gene: TRBJ2-7; CDR3 protein: CATLSGITYEQYF
V gene: TRBV20-1; J gene: TRBJ2-4; CDR3 protein: CSARASSGVENIQYF
V gene: TRBV7-3; J gene: TRBJ2-5; CDR3 protein: CASSLSREETQYF
V gene: TRBV4-3; J gene: TRBJ2-1; CDR3 protein: CASSQGPERGEQFF